The T cell receptor (beta chain) described here comes from a study of CD8 T cells in Susac syndrome. Study outcomes and limitations: The study recognized that its TCR sequencing and HLA analysis covered a relatively small number of individuals.

Roughly 0.5 to 1 ug RNA was reverse transcribed with random hexamers. The authors amplified TCR beta CDR3 across 54 Vbeta and 13 Jbeta using immunoSEQ multiplex PCR. TCRdb re-derived calls from the immunoSEQ multiplex PCR reads in MiXCR, one entry per CDR3 protein. The data show 190,000 or so distinct CDR3 sequences, with roughly 94% seen just once and 0.082% held by the top ten. In the case of this clonotype: Its antigen is not known.

CDR1 DFQATT and CDR2 SNEGSKA come from the germline V gene (reference sequence). V gave up 6 bases and J gave up 6 bases; unmatched junction bases: 6. CDR3 size: 13 residues. CD8+ and CD4+ blood T cells underwent TCR beta sequencing. The patients who served as multiple sclerosis controls were treatment-naive and had stable or active relapsing-remitting disease that fulfilled the revised McDonald criteria. The source material was CD4+ T cells from PBMCs. The clonotype originates from a human donor with multiple sclerosis. The chain employs TRBV20-1 and TRBJ2-1, with 9 bases that match TRBD2. In DNA form, the CDR3 reads TGCAGTGCGGAGAGCGGGGGGTCCAATGAGCAGTTCTTC. Its protein product is CSAESGGSNEQFF.